This entry features one TCR beta chain sequence. What it recognizes is unknown. Next came a second PCR, run for about 7 to 12 cycles, which used a sample-barcoded 5' primer along with a J-beta primer mix. Through a template-switch adaptor with 12 random nucleotides, each cDNA molecule received a tag. Via MiXCR, TCRdb re-called the 5' RACE reads, giving one row per CDR3 protein. The table shows 750,000 to 950,000 distinct CDR3 sequences, with 25% to 30% occurring only once. This specimen comes from a study of blood T cells in healthy people across ages. Study-wide background: Capturing about one barcoded beta molecule per two T cells was achieved by template switching. Study-wide results and caveats: Age advanced and TCR beta diversity per million T cells fell, roughly linearly.

V lost 5 bases and J 1 base, leaving 14 bases between the germline ends. CDR1 is MNHEY, CDR2 SVGEGT, per germline. The CDR3 spans 15 residues. The same sample was also studied in work on T cells of mothers and their children.

The sample consisted of blood. The J gene is TRBJ1-1, the V gene TRBV6-2 or TRBV6-3; a weak D match, TRBD1 (5 bases). The origin of this receptor is a woman aged 40 to 55 in good health. The CDR3 loop reads CASSAQGSGNTEAFF. The CDR3 region has the DNA TGTGCCAGCAGTGCCCAGGGTTCGGGGAACACTGAAGCTTTCTTT.